One TCR beta chain is described in this entry. The data stem from a study of shared clonotypes between healthy human individuals. Method: immunoSEQ multiplex PCR; TCRdb's copy keeps in-frame clones and lacks some. The sample includes over 850,000 clones, more than 75% of them seen just once. The CDR3 loop spans 13 amino acids. Trimming took 5 bases from V and 6 from J, leaving 13 bases between them. The V gene's germline CDR1 is SNHLY and CDR2 FYNNEI. The source is a man between 18 and 29 years old in good health. Some clones in this sample may be carry-over from other donors' samples. Sequencing input: memory CD4+ T cells from PBMCs. Subset here: CD45RA-negative fraction. V gene TRBV2 combines with J gene TRBJ1-2; weak D call: TRBD1 (6 bases). This CDR3 is CASSPRGDNGYTF. In nucleotides, the CDR3 is TGTGCCAGCAGTCCAAGGGGGGACAATGGCTACACCTTC.